The TCR beta chain described here comes from a study of blood T cell repertoires in COVID-19. Study overall: Sample material is recorded as cDNA or gDNA derived from T cells, B-cell-depleted T cells, or PBMCs.

Profiling relied on immunoSEQ multiplex PCR, and the TCRdb table lists in-frame clones only, not all of them. The sample lists approximately 470,000 clones, 87% seen once, with under 0.85% in the top ten. The J segment lost 2 bases and the V segment lost 8 bases, leaving 10 bases of the junction unmatched. Germline assignment: CDR1 SGHVS and CDR2 FQNEAQ. The CDR3 has 15 residues. The sequenced sample consisted of PBMCs or T cells enriched from blood (not recorded which). The chain uses TRBV7-8 and TRBJ2-7, with TRBD1 matching 9 bases. The clonotype originates from a young woman who had recovered from COVID-19. CDR3 coding DNA: TGTGCCAGCGCCCACGGGGGACAGGGAACCTACGAGCAGTACTTC. The encoded protein is CASAHGGQGTYEQYF. Using reference TRBV7-8 and TRBJ2-7 for the parts outside the CDR3, the full variable domain is GAGVSQSPRYKVAKRGQDVALRCDPISGHVSLFWYQQALGQGPEFLTYFQNEAQLDKSGLPSDRFFAERPEGSVSTLKIQRTQQEDSAVYLCASAHGGQGTYEQYFGPGTRLTVT.